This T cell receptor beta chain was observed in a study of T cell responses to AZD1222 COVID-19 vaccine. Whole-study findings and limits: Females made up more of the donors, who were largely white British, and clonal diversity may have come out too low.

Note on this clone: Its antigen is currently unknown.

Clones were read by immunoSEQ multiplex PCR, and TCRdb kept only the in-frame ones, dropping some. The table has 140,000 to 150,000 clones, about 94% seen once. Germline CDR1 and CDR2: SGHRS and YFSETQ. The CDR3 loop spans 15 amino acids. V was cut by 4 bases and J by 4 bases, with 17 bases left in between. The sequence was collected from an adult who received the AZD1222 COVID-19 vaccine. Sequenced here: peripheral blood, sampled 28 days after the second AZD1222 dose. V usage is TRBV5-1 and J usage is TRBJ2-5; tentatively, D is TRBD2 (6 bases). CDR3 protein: CASSVTSGTLETQYF. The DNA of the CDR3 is TGCGCCAGCAGCGTTACCTCCGGGACTCTAGAGACCCAGTACTTC.